This T cell receptor (beta chain) emerged from a study of T cell responses to AZD1222 COVID-19 vaccine. TCRdb's table, derived via immunoSEQ multiplex PCR, lists solely in-frame clones and lacks some. The sample includes under 150,000 clones, 93% of them seen just once. Trimming shortened V by 5 bases and J by 10 bases, and 14 bases separated the two germline ends. The CDR3 runs to 12 residues. CDR1 MNHEY and CDR2 SMNVEV come from the germline V gene (reference sequence). V is TRBV27 and J is TRBJ1-1, with D unresolved. This clonotype originated in an adult in good health. This specimen was peripheral blood, taken on day 0 of AZD1222 vaccination. The DNA for the CDR3 is TGTGCCAGCAGTCCCCGCGGAAGCCGAGCTTTCTTT. It yields the protein CASSPRGSRAFF.